Sequencing of this T cell receptor beta chain was carried out in a study of identical twins. The study's findings and limits: Analyses based on zero insertions could be partly confounded by invariant MAIT and iNKT cells.

Healthy Caucasians alone served as donors. This CDR3 has 19 amino acids. Per germline, CDR1 LGHDT and CDR2 YNNKEL (reference sequence). Trimming took 0 bases from V and 7 from J, leaving 25 bases between them. Each CDR3 protein gets one entry after TCRdb re-called the 5' RACE reads with MiXCR. The sample lists approximately 300,000 distinct CDR3 sequences, roughly 10% occurring once. This clonotype was seen a few times. Its cognate antigen is unknown. This same sample was also part of a study on yellow fever vaccine responses in identical twins.

The material sequenced was CD8+ T cells sorted from blood. The receptor was derived from a woman aged 18-29 years in good health. The chain couples TRBV3-1 to TRBJ2-1, with a tentative D call TRBD2 (7 bases). The CDR3 nucleotides read TGTGCCAGCAGCCAAGAAACTCGTAGGGGGGGGACTTCAGGGAATGAGCAGTTCTTC. Translation gives CASSQETRRGGTSGNEQFF.